The source of this T cell receptor beta chain is a study of cytomegalovirus exposure and HLA in healthy donors (dated by TCRdb to between 2016 and 2019). Some background on the complete study: In an earlier analysis of under 750 of the donors, around 290 Gb of sequence data and approximately 100 million unique TCR beta sequences from about 190 million T cells were reported. About 300 gigabases of sequencing data and 75 million to 85 million unique TCR sequences made up an early release that covered 640 HLA-typed donors. Of the roughly 400 genotyped donors, about 80% fell in the genetic ancestry cluster associated with self-reported Caucasian donors. The aim of the study was to test whether cataloging public T cell receptors could identify signatures of past pathogen exposure. The T cell repertoires of 666 subjects were profiled by immunosequencing and related to cytomegalovirus serostatus. A separate validation cohort of roughly 130 different subjects was used in addition to the roughly 670-subject first cohort. High-throughput TCR immunosequencing, statistical association of individual TCRs with disease status, and machine learning were combined to predict cytomegalovirus infection status. A later analysis re-analyzed previously published TCR beta repertoires from roughly 690 donors and added high-resolution HLA genotyping to study TCR occurrence patterns. Rather than drawing on any new phenotypic data, the later analysis identified candidate immune exposures from TCR beta sequences and the way those sequences occurred across donors. In an earlier analysis of 587 of the donors, high-throughput TCR beta sequencing was used to judge whether each TCR beta V gene segment behaved as functional or pseudogenic. Donor age, sex, ethnicity and CMV serostatus were compiled alongside the repertoire data. In a later genetic analysis, genome-wide SNP genotypes for 398 of the 666 donors were used, and that subset was treated as a discovery cohort. All discovery cohort repertoires had been generated on a single sequencing platform. Class I and class II HLA loci were covered by the typing at four-digit resolution. Typing coverage varied by locus: roughly 620-640 donors for A, B, C, DRB1 and DQB1; approximately 500 for DQA1; around 610 for DPA1; roughly 450 for DPB1. Four or five DR-DQ haplotypes were handled as single units for association and clustering, since linkage in the cohort was strong. Among about 360 genotyped donors of the cohort, an average of approximately 250,000 unique TCR beta nucleotide sequences were sequenced per donor, around 20% of them non-productive. Results the study describes overall, beyond this receptor: A later genetic analysis associated a missense DCLRE1C variant with V-gene and J-gene trimming of TCR beta chains, and an independent cohort replicated the association. A later analysis reported that several top co-occurrence clusters appeared linked to parvovirus B19, influenza, CMV and Epstein-Barr virus. The presence/absence analyses assumed that sequencing depth was roughly uniform across donors, and that assumption may not be true. In an earlier analysis of approximately 590 of the donors, most TCR beta V segments appeared in productive rearrangements about 87% or about 30% of the time, broadly matching IMGT annotations. A group of highly shared sequence variants was considered likely to be a technical artifact of the sequencing pipeline. CMV serostatus was the only immune exposure information available for the cohort. In a later analysis, HLA-associated TCR beta chains showed more clonal expansion and lower generation probabilities than non-associated chains that were equally common. According to the authors, the approach could potentially be generalized to other disease states and immunological phenotypes. The classifier was reported to diagnose cytomegalovirus status with high specificity and sensitivity in both the original cohort and the validation cohort. According to a later analysis, TCR association rates differed among HLA loci, with DRB1 alleles showing the most associated TCRs and HLA-C alleles showing the fewest. Because HLA typing was missing for some donors at each locus, association tests included only the typed subset. In a later genetic analysis, fewer N-insertions in productive TCRs were reported among donors in an Asian-associated ancestry cluster than the roughly 700-donor mean. While some public TCRs were present in many individuals, most TCR sequences turned up only very rarely across donors. In a later analysis, 16,951 TCR beta sequences were associated with specific HLA alleles at a false discovery rate of 0.05. The study listed 150 to 200 TCR beta chains as associated with cytomegalovirus. A further reported finding was that TCR beta sequences accurately predicted the HLA-A and HLA-B alleles for most subjects in the first cohort. When HLA alleles, especially DR and DQ, strongly co-occurred, attributing TCR associations to individual alleles was difficult. Because counts were too low, roughly 17 rarely observed V segments, including chromosome 9 orphons, were left out of the earlier analysis of several hundred of the donors. In vitro tests confirmed that a few of the cytomegalovirus-associated TCR beta chains recognize cytomegalovirus antigens. This cohort had only TCR beta chains sequenced, and the lack of alpha or paired-chain data limited which features could be detected. Linkage disequilibrium might explain the correlated functional status among segregating V segments, but an unknown experimental factor could not be ruled out. The 87-base-pair reads could not distinguish some IMGT-functional V segments, including TRBV6-2 and TRBV6-3, so those segments were excluded. A later analysis found that most CMV-associated TCR beta chains appeared HLA-restricted, with HLA associations seemingly driven largely by CMV exposure.

The library relied on the immunoSEQ multiplex PCR assay. For the multiplex PCR, a mixture combining 60 forward primers for TCR Vbeta segments and 13 reverse primers for TCR Jbeta segments was used. A multiplex PCR assay on genomic DNA amplified the CDR3 region of rearranged TCR beta genes. Amplified TCR beta libraries were sequenced as 87-base-pair reads on the Illumina HiSeq System. Per the original workflow: Across the roughly 640 repertoires, a later analysis counted tens of millions of unique TCR beta chains, around 11 million of which were shared by at least two donors. To remove PCR and sequencing errors, raw reads were error-corrected and collapsed into unique sequences using a nearest-neighbor algorithm that merged closely related sequences. V, D and J gene segments were assigned by aligning CDR3 sequences to IMGT reference sequences. For a sequence to be retained, a match of at least six nucleotides was required to both a V gene segment and a J gene segment. A rearrangement was called productive if the CDR3 had no stop codons and remained in frame with V and J, and every other rearrangement was called non-productive. CDR3 was defined by IMGT convention, running from the second conserved V-encoded cysteine to the conserved J-encoded phenylalanine. Sequences without an unambiguous match to a single V gene segment were excluded from the earlier analysis of approximately 600 of the donors. In an earlier analysis of approximately 610 of the donors, V segments were called functional above 56.7% productive rearrangements and were called segregating when the between-donor standard deviation exceeded 5%. To diagnose cytomegalovirus status from the catalog of TCR beta chain sequences, a statistical classification framework was built. In a later analysis, TCR nucleotide sequences were compared against IMGT/GENE-DB human TR gene sequences so that V and J genes could be assigned. Using the TCRdist pipeline, a later analysis assigned CDR3 sequences along with most-parsimonious VDJ recombination scenarios. A later analysis defined each TCR beta chain by its CDR3 amino acid sequence plus V-gene family, and excluded reads lacking a unique V-gene family. In a later analysis, 450 to 600 highly shared, low-generation-probability nucleotide sequences were removed to address suspected cross-contamination and a sequencing artifact. In a later analysis, a clonal expansion index for each public chain was calculated from normalized within-repertoire ranks of inferred template counts. In a later analysis, generation probabilities were computed with a VDJ recombination model fitted to out-of-frame rearrangements, and the resulting probabilities were checked against IGoR. Hypergeometric tests were used in a later analysis to score TCR-TCR, TCR-HLA and TCR-CMV co-occurrence, with a repertoire-size bias correction applied to the TCR pairs. In a later analysis, false discovery rates were estimated by permuting HLA or CMV assignments 20 times. In a later analysis, co-occurring TCRs were grouped using DBSCAN, and TCRdist sequence similarity was added for clustering within HLA-allele-positive subsets. For co-occurrence clustering, repertoires with fewer than 30,000 or more than 120,000 public chains were excluded, along with a handful of repertoires with anomalous nucleotide sharing. This is the immuneACCESS table as TCRdb keeps it, with only in-frame sequences that have V and J called. A part of the clones is gone; compared with another copy, unresolved V genes explain less than half, and the rest is unexplained. The DNA gave D and trimming, while V, J and clone size come from that table. In this sample the table shows about 110,000 clones, approximately 82% of which occur a single time. The ten biggest clones cover 2% to 3% of the sample.

Only a few counts were recorded for this clone. Its target antigen remains unknown. There are no base qualities to consult, and no much larger clone falls within one base. CDR1 and CDR2, looked up from the germline V gene, are LGHNA and YNFKEQ. From the cysteine up to the phenylalanine, the CDR3 has a length of 19 residues. Just CDR3 DNA is preserved here, 57 bases in frame from base 1. After removal of 4 bases from V and 0 bases from J, the junction retains 11 bases not matched to a gene. The cohort comprised some 680 healthy bone marrow donors. Cohort members were all nominally healthy when sampled, although unrecorded immune exposures were likely present. The donor was CMV seronegative and was included in the group of approximately 350 seronegative cohort members. A peripheral blood sample was collected from each donor, and TCR beta sequencing was performed on peripheral blood mononuclear cells. Genomic DNA extraction from the blood cell samples was performed with the Qiagen DNeasy Blood Extraction Kit.

The TCR sequence derives from a man aged 40-49 years in good health and CMV-seronegative. In this chain, TRBV4-2 is recombined with TRBJ2-2; the central 10 bases match TRBD2. The specimen was PBMCs. CDR3 protein: CASSPRVAGGSSNTGELFF. The DNA reads as follows: TGTGCCAGCAGCCCGCGCGTAGCGGGGGGCTCCTCGAACACCGGGGAGCTGTTTTTT.